This TCR beta chain came from a study of shared clonotypes between healthy human individuals. The V and J ends lost 7 bases and 4 bases respectively, with 19 bases between them. Germline lookup yields CDR1 LNHDA and CDR2 SQIVND (reference sequence). The length of the CDR3 is 15 residues. Clones were read by immunoSEQ multiplex PCR, and TCRdb kept only the in-frame ones, dropping some. The table lists 400,000 to 500,000 clones, around 80% of them singletons. This clonotype originated in a woman aged 40 to 50 in good health. Some clones in this sample may be carry-over from other donors' samples. The rearrangement joins TRBV19 to TRBJ1-2; maybe TRBD1 (6 bases). Sequenced sample: PBMCs. The CDR3 is CASISDRSQPYGYTF. In nucleotides, the CDR3 is TGTGCCAGTATCTCAGACAGGTCCCAACCCTATGGCTACACCTTC.